This TCR beta chain was found in a study of T cells after yellow fever vaccination. Whole-study results and caveats: A weaker secondary response peaked on day 5, the primary on day 15. Reappearance after the booster was observed for most primary-vaccination clones (96% CD4, almost 90% CD8).

Per germline, CDR1 DFQATT and CDR2 SNEGSKA (reference sequence). This CDR3 region has 14 residues. V was clipped by 5 bases and J by 3 bases; unmatched bases: 6. Ten or more counts support this clonotype. Its matching antigen is unknown. TCRdb analysed the 5' RACE reads with MiXCR anew, one entry per CDR3 protein. The sample lists roughly 350,000 distinct CDR3 sequences; 4.1% were seen once. Sequenced here: PBMCs, sampled 5 days after the yellow fever booster vaccination. The V and J genes are TRBV20-1 and TRBJ2-2; 7 bases are shared with TRBD1. The receptor was derived from a young man who received the YFV17D yellow fever vaccine. In DNA form, the CDR3 reads TGCAGTGCTCGCCGGGACAGTGACACCGGGGAGCTGTTTTTT. This encodes CSARRDSDTGELFF.